This entry describes one T cell receptor beta chain. CDR3 length: 14 residues. Per the germline V gene, CDR1 is SGHDT and CDR2 is YYEEEE. Trimming removed 0 bases at V and 9 bases at J, with 15 bases between. TCRdb reprocessed the 5' RACE reads via MiXCR and lists one record per CDR3 protein. The sample yields 5,400 or so distinct CDR3 sequences, more than 25% seen once. The data were obtained in a study of spatial heterogeneity in lung cancer. Across the whole study: Consistently, beta-chain sequences turned up in larger numbers than alpha-chain sequences did. Averaged across combinations, each unique TCR and UMI pairing appeared more than ten times in raw reads, which were uncorrected.

Time point meaning: sample taken at primary tumor resection. Whole RNA obtained from tumor, nontumor lung or frozen PBMC underwent sequencing without sorting. The chain joins TRBV5-6 to TRBJ1-2; a weak D match, TRBD1 (5 bases). This clonotype was obtained from a male donor with early-stage non-small cell lung cancer. Sample: PBMCs, taken at surgery. The CDR3, as DNA: TGTGCCAGCAGCTTGGGACACCTAGGGGCGCGCTACACCTTC. Its translation is CASSLGHLGARYTF.